Given below is one T cell receptor (beta chain) in context. TCRB transcripts that were expressed got sequenced, as all of the isolated RNA had been reverse transcribed. Sequencing was performed with immunoSEQ multiplex PCR; in TCRdb, only in-frame clones are kept and a portion is missing. This sample has roughly 170,000 clones, with approximately 13% found just once. This record belongs to a study of beta chain features in type 1 diabetes. V was pared by 0 bases and J by 3 bases, with 10 bases between. This CDR3 has 14 residues. In germline, CDR1 is SGHRS, CDR2 YFSETQ. The genes are TRBV5-1 and TRBJ2-7; no clear D. Sequencing used central memory CD4+ T cells from blood. This receptor was taken from a woman in her late teens or twenties in good health. The CDR3 protein is CASSLVGTIYEQYF. DNA of the CDR3: TGCGCCAGCAGCTTGGTCGGCACTATCTACGAGCAGTACTTC.